This entry lists 5 T cell receptor beta chains sequenced from one sample in a study of cytomegalovirus exposure and HLA in healthy donors (TCRdb year 2017). To prepare the library, the immunoSEQ multiplex PCR assay was applied. For the multiplex PCR, a mixture combining 60 forward primers for TCR Vbeta segments and 13 reverse primers for TCR Jbeta segments was used. TCRdb's version of the immuneACCESS table is confined to in-frame rearrangements and falls short of the full clone set. An unresolved V gene accounts for under half of the shortfall where checked; the remainder is of unknown origin. The sample table lists roughly 200,000 clones, roughly 80% of them with a count of one. Of the sample, about 2.4% falls within the top ten clones. Material for sequencing was PBMCs. Receptor source: a man between 60 and 75 years old in good health and CMV-seronegative.

The chain combines TRBV30 with TRBJ1-2; tentatively, D is TRBD1 (6 bases). V was clipped by 5 bases and J by 8 bases, with 15 bases between them. Germline lookup yields CDR1 GTSNPN and CDR2 SVGIG (reference sequence). This CDR3 is 12 amino acids long. DNA for the CDR3: TGTGCCTGGTCGTATGGGGGGGCGGGCTACACCTTC. The encoded protein is CAWSYGGAGYTF.

The chain has TRBV5-1 and TRBJ2-5; D might be TRBD2 (6 bases). Trimming removed 4 bases from V and 4 bases from J, with 20 bases in between. Germline V CDR1 and CDR2: SGHRS, YFSETQ. The CDR3 consists of 16 residues. CDR3 amino acids: CASSLGRRGLRETQYF. The CDR3, as DNA: TGCGCCAGCAGCCTCGGACGGAGGGGCCTGCGAGAGACCCAGTACTTC.

This clone has just a few counts. The V and J genes are TRBV7-2 and TRBJ2-3, with 9 positions matching TRBD2. Germline assignment: CDR1 SGHTA and CDR2 FQGNSA. The CDR3 is 16 amino acids. J lost 3 bases, V lost 1 base, and 5 bases had no gene match. CDR3 sequence reads: CASSLVAGGGTDTQYF. The DNA of the CDR3 is TGTGCCAGCAGCTTAGTGGCGGGAGGGGGGACAGATACGCAGTATTTT.

The chain uses TRBV15 and TRBJ1-2; a weak D match, TRBD1 (6 bases). V lost 3 bases and J 4 bases, leaving 12 bases between the germline ends. The CDR3 extends over 14 amino acids. Germline loops: CDR1 LNHNV, CDR2 YYDKDF (reference sequence). CDR3 amino acids: CATSRAGAVYGYTF. DNA for the CDR3: TGTGCCACCAGCAGGGCAGGGGCAGTCTATGGCTACACCTTC.

The chain links TRBV7-2 to TRBJ2-5; D possibly corresponds to TRBD2 (6 bases). V was shortened by 5 bases and J by 5 bases, with 9 bases between the two germline ends. There are 12 residues in the CDR3. In germline, CDR1 is SGHTA, CDR2 FQGNSA. The CDR3 spells CASSQRGETQYF. The CDR3 bases are TGTGCCAGCAGCCAACGGGGGGAGACCCAGTACTTC.